This T cell receptor (beta chain) was captured in a study of cytomegalovirus exposure and HLA in healthy donors. Study results and limitations: From TCR beta sequences, most subjects' HLA-A and HLA-B alleles were reportedly predicted accurately.

The PCR was carried out with 60 Vbeta primers and 13 Jbeta primers. Sequenced by immunoSEQ multiplex PCR; TCRdb stores in-frame clones only, minus some. The table includes around 140,000 clones, approximately 84% detected once. The CDR3 runs 12 residues. Germline V gene data show CDR1 as SGHAT and CDR2 as FQNNGV. Trimming stripped 1 base from V and 7 bases from J, with 7 bases between. As to this clone: Its specificity is not known.

Sequencing input: PBMCs. This TCR was sampled from a middle-aged woman in good health and CMV-seronegative. This chain connects TRBV11-2 to TRBJ1-2; D unresolved. The CDR3 loop reads CASSLGQRGYTF. The DNA of the CDR3 is TGTGCCAGCAGCTTAGGGCAGCGTGGCTACACCTTC.